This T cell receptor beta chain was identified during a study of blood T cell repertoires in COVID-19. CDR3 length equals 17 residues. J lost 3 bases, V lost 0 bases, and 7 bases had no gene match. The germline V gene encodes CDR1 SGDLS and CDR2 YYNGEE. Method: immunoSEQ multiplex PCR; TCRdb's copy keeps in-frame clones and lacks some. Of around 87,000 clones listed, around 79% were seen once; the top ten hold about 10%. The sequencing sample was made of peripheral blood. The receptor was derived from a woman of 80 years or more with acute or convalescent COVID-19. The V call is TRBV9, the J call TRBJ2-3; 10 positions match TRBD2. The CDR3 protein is CASSVGPRAGGTDTQYF. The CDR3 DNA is TGTGCCAGCAGCGTAGGGCCGAGAGCGGGGGGGACAGATACGCAGTATTTT.